This T cell receptor beta chain was profiled in a study of memory CD4+ T cells and cytomegalovirus serostatus. Notes on the study in general: Of 150 to 200 reported CMV TCRbeta sequences, under 70 were found in memory CD4+ repertoires.

Concerning this clone itself: Antigen specificity is unknown.

Single viable CD3+CD4+CD8-CD45RO+ cells were sorted as the memory CD4+ T cells. After thawing, CD4+ T cells were positively selected. Germline V gene data show CDR1 as MNHEY and CDR2 as SVGAGI. There are 13 residues in the CDR3. Deletions cut 3 bases from V and 3 bases from J, with 9 bases between. The method was immunoSEQ multiplex PCR; TCRdb's version includes in-frame clones alone and lacks a portion of them. This table holds about 56,000 clones, roughly 82% found once. This TCR was recovered from an adult in good health and CMV-seronegative. V gene TRBV6-5 combines with J gene TRBJ2-7; TRBD1 might be the D (5 bases). The source material was memory CD4+ T cells from blood. CDR3 in DNA: TGTGCCAGCAGTTATAGGCAGGGCTACGAGCAGTACTTC. Residues: CASSYRQGYEQYF.